One sample yielded the 3 T cell receptor beta chains listed below, sequenced in a study of blood T cell repertoires in COVID-19. Profiled with immunoSEQ multiplex PCR; TCRdb holds only in-frame clones, not every one. The sample yields about 370,000 clones, approximately 90% seen once. Specimen: PBMCs or T cells enriched from blood (not recorded which). These receptors were collected from a man aged 18 to 29 who had recovered from COVID-19.

The chain uses TRBV5-1 and TRBJ2-1; 7 bases fit TRBD2. CDR3 length equals 16 residues. V was clipped by 4 bases and J by 8 bases; unmatched bases: 15. CDR1 is SGHRS, CDR2 YFSETQ, per germline. The CDR3 region is CASSLLRSGGLHEQFF. CDR3 DNA: TGCGCCAGCAGCCTACTTAGGTCGGGGGGACTCCATGAGCAGTTCTTC.

This clone turned up a few times. J is TRBJ2-2 and V is TRBV5-6; TRBD2 is a possible D gene (5 bases). This CDR3 region has 14 residues. Germline V CDR1 and CDR2: SGHDT, YYEEEE. V shed 2 bases and J shed 6 bases, with 11 bases lying between them. CDR3 sequence (DNA): TGTGCCAGCAGCTTCGAAGAGCGGTCCGGGGAGCTGTTTTTT. Protein sequence: CASSFEERSGELFF.

The CDR3 nucleotides are TGTGCCAGCAGGGAGGGTCCGGCGGGGGCCTACGAGCAGTACTTC. It is translated as CASREGPAGAYEQYF. J is TRBJ2-7 and V is TRBV28; 7 bases align to TRBD2. CDR3 length: 15 residues. CDR1 and CDR2 (germline): MDHEN, SYDVKM. V gave up 6 bases and J gave up 2 bases; unmatched junction bases: 10.